This TCR beta chain was obtained from a study of PD-L1 blockade in urothelial cancer listed by TCRdb under 2017. Regarding the complete study: All patients started therapy in the mid-2010s and received atezolizumab 1,200 mg intravenously every 3 weeks. About 90% of the 29 patients were identified as males with urothelial cancer of bladder origin, and a prior smoking history was reported by 18 of 29 patients. An ECOG performance status of 0 or 1 was recorded for the patients, and 0 to 3 prior chemotherapy regimens had been received by the patients. Blood samples were analyzed at 3 weeks after treatment start (second dose) and at 6 weeks after treatment start. Blood samples yielded a median of roughly 150,000 T cells and roughly 83,000 unique TCRs, with median clonality roughly 0.085. The study, an exploratory multi-omic analysis, examined somatic, immune and clinical correlates of response to PD-L1 blockade with atezolizumab in urothelial cancer. Pretreatment tumor samples, along with matched peripheral blood collected serially before and after atezolizumab treatment, underwent TCR sequencing. Durable clinical benefit was defined as progression-free survival longer than 6 months, and TCR features were also tested against progression-free and overall survival. In the same patients, pretreatment tumors underwent whole exome sequencing and RNA sequencing in addition to TCR sequencing. Durable clinical benefit was achieved by nine patients and was not achieved by 20 patients. Twenty-nine patients had pretreatment blood TCR-seq, roughly 25 had at least one posttreatment blood collection, and roughly 25 had tumor TCR-seq. Findings and caveats that apply to the study as a whole: At 3 weeks after the start of treatment, tumor-associated TCR clones in peripheral blood had expanded more in patients with durable benefit (n of about 20, p = 0.022). A pretreatment peripheral blood TCR clonality below the median was linked to improved progression-free and overall survival. Because the sample size was small (n of about 30) and many of the analyses were exploratory, the results are meant to be hypothesis-generating.

The sample's time point label is to be understood as: pretreatment peripheral blood. A cohort of some 29 patients with locally advanced or metastatic urothelial carcinoma, treated at Memorial Sloan Kettering on a trial protocol, was included. Peripheral blood mononuclear cells were collected from each patient pretreatment and during treatment, giving between 1 and 8 total time points per patient. The Qiagen DNeasy Blood extraction kit was used to purify genomic DNA from total PBMCs and tumor samples. PBMCs were collected pretreatment and during treatment, and were isolated and stored as previously described. To estimate absolute template abundance from read counts, synthetic TCR analog templates were spiked into each PCR. The immunoSEQ assay used bias-controlled V and J gene primers to amplify TCRbeta CDR3 regions from genomic DNA. Rearranged TCRbeta segments were sequenced at approximately 20X coverage. The original pipeline was this. Clustering was used to correct sequencing errors, and CDR3s were annotated against IMGT so that V, D and J genes could be assigned. Downstream analyses used only productive TCRbeta rearrangements, leaving out any out-of-frame or stop-codon sequences. Clonality was computed as one minus Shannon entropy normalized by the log of the number of unique productive sequences. Clones differing between time points or between blood and tumor were identified by Fisher's exact test with Benjamini-Hochberg correction at adjusted p below 0.01. TCRdb's version of the immuneACCESS table is confined to in-frame rearrangements and falls short of the full clone set. An unresolved V gene accounts for under half of the shortfall where checked; the remainder is of unknown origin. V and J calls and clone size are copied from that table; D and trimming were computed from the DNA. This sample comprises about 87,000 clones, roughly 84% of them detected only once. The top ten constitute roughly 1.9% of the sample.

CDR1 MNHEY and CDR2 SMNVEV were looked up in the germline V gene (reference sequence). The CDR3 runs 15 residues from the cysteine to the phenylalanine. Left in the record is the CDR3 DNA by itself, 45 bases read in frame from the first base. V lost 3 bases and J lost 4 bases; the stretch between them is 12 bases long. Turning to this clone: It lacks a known antigen. Per-base qualities were not stored, and no clone one base away is much larger.

Sequencing was performed on PBMCs, taken around atezolizumab (anti-PD-L1) treatment. This sequence was found in a man aged 55-75 years with urothelial cancer. The rearrangement joined TRBV27 to TRBJ2-2, with TRBD1 as a weak D call on 6 bases. The CDR3 region has the sequence CASSFIDRPTGELFF. The DNA sequence is given as TGTGCCAGCAGTTTCATCGACAGGCCCACCGGGGAGCTGTTTTTT.